The rows below give T cell receptor beta chains drawn from one sample of a study of response to subunit inactivated influenza vaccine. MiXCR was run by TCRdb on the RT-PCR reads, yielding one entry per CDR3 protein. The repertoire includes about 190,000 distinct CDR3 sequences, around 14% of them detected once, and approximately 25% sits in the top ten. This sample comprised CD8+ T cells sorted from PBMCs, obtained 4 to 6 days after vaccination. The receptor source for this set is a man in his forties or fifties who received an inactivated influenza vaccine. The CDR3 runs from the conserved cysteine through the conserved F or W. D genes are given only for firm matches. Clone sizes are given selectively: once, few, many, or a class where the clone is expanded.

CDR3 DNA: TGTGCCAGCAGCCAAGATTTAGAGGTTGTGCAGTACTTC
CDR3 protein: CASSQDLEVVQYF
clone size: few
J gene: TRBJ2-7
D gene: NA
V gene: TRBV14

CDR3 DNA: TGTGCCAGCAGCCAAGATTGGGACAATTGGGGTGGGACCCAAGAGACCCAGTACTTC
CDR3 protein: CASSQDWDNWGGTQETQYF
clone size: NA
J gene: TRBJ2-5
D gene: NA
V gene: TRBV3-1

CDR3 DNA: TGTGCCAGCAGTTACTCGGGACAGCCAGGGAAGGAGCAGTTCTTC
CDR3 protein: CASSYSGQPGKEQFF
clone size: many
J gene: TRBJ2-1
D gene: TRBD1
V gene: TRBV12-3/TRBV12-4

CDR3 DNA: TGTGCCAGCAGCCCCTGGACAGGGGGCCCCAATGAGCAGTTCTTC
CDR3 protein: CASSPWTGGPNEQFF
clone size: few
J gene: TRBJ2-1
D gene: TRBD1
V gene: TRBV14

CDR3 DNA: TGTGCCAGCAGCTTGGCGGGGGGATTCAATCAGCCCCAGCATTTT
CDR3 protein: CASSLAGGFNQPQHF
clone size: few
J gene: TRBJ1-5
D gene: NA
V gene: TRBV5-5

CDR3 DNA: TGCAGTGCCGAGACCGGGACTAGCGGCTACGAGCAGTACTTC
CDR3 protein: CSAETGTSGYEQYF
clone size: few
J gene: TRBJ2-7
D gene: TRBD2
V gene: TRBV20-1

CDR3 DNA: TGTGCCAGCAGCCCAGGCAGTGAAAAACTGTTTTTT
CDR3 protein: CASSPGSEKLFF
clone size: NA
J gene: TRBJ1-4
D gene: NA
V gene: TRBV6-5

CDR3 DNA: TGTGCCACCAGCAGTTCCGGGTCCCCCTACAATGAGCAGTTCTTC
CDR3 protein: CATSSSGSPYNEQFF
clone size: NA
J gene: TRBJ2-1
D gene: NA
V gene: TRBV15

CDR3 DNA: TGTGCCACCGGGGACGTCGCAGATACGCAGTATTTT
CDR3 protein: CATGDVADTQYF
clone size: few
J gene: TRBJ2-3
D gene: NA
V gene: TRBV24-1

CDR3 DNA: TGTGCCAGCAGGGGGACCGGGACAGCTAATGAAAAACTGTTTTTT
CDR3 protein: CASRGTGTANEKLFF
clone size: NA
J gene: TRBJ1-4
D gene: TRBD1
V gene: TRBV28

CDR3 DNA: TGTGCCAGCAGTTACTTGGCGGGGCCCAAGGAGTCAGATACGCAGTATTTT
CDR3 protein: CASSYLAGPKESDTQYF
clone size: NA
J gene: TRBJ2-3
D gene: NA
V gene: TRBV6-2/TRBV6-3

CDR3 DNA: TGCAGTGGTCGAGCGGAGACCTACAATGAGCAGTTCTTC
CDR3 protein: CSGRAETYNEQFF
clone size: many
J gene: TRBJ2-1
D gene: NA
V gene: TRBV20-1

CDR3 DNA: TGCGCCAGCAGCCAAGATGGTTACGAGCACCACTTC
CDR3 protein: CASSQDGYEHHF
clone size: NA
J gene: TRBJ2-7
D gene: NA
V gene: TRBV4-3

CDR3 DNA: TGTGCCAGCAGCGCCAGGGGAGTCTATGGCTACACCTTC
CDR3 protein: CASSARGVYGYTF
clone size: many
J gene: TRBJ1-2
D gene: NA
V gene: TRBV2

CDR3 DNA: TGTGCCAGCAGGGAAATGGACAGCGACATAGGACTGGACTATGGCTACACCTTC
CDR3 protein: CASREMDSDIGLDYGYTF
clone size: NA
J gene: TRBJ1-2
D gene: NA
V gene: TRBV6-2/TRBV6-3

CDR3 DNA: TGTGCCAGTAGTACCCGGGACGGGAACACTGAAGCTTTCTTT
CDR3 protein: CASSTRDGNTEAFF
clone size: few
J gene: TRBJ1-1
D gene: NA
V gene: TRBV19

CDR3 DNA: TGTGCCAGCAGCCCTCTTCCCCCTAGCGGGGCCACCTACGAGCAGTACTTC
CDR3 protein: CASSPLPPSGATYEQYF
clone size: NA
J gene: TRBJ2-7
D gene: TRBD2
V gene: TRBV7-8

CDR3 DNA: TGCAGCGTTGAGGGGGTCCTAGCGGGGACCTACAATGAGCAGTTCTTC
CDR3 protein: CSVEGVLAGTYNEQFF
clone size: NA
J gene: TRBJ2-1
D gene: TRBD2
V gene: TRBV29-1

CDR3 DNA: TGTGCCAGCAGCTTAGAACTAGCGGGAGAGTCCTACGAGCAGTACTTC
CDR3 protein: CASSLELAGESYEQYF
clone size: few
J gene: TRBJ2-7
D gene: TRBD2
V gene: TRBV7-2

CDR3 DNA: TGTGCCAGCAGCTTAGATGGCAATCAGCCCCAGCATTTT
CDR3 protein: CASSLDGNQPQHF
clone size: few
J gene: TRBJ1-5
D gene: NA
V gene: TRBV7-9

CDR3 DNA: TGTGCCAGCAGTTCCCTACTTGGACTAGGGGACAATGAGCAGTTCTTC
CDR3 protein: CASSSLLGLGDNEQFF
clone size: NA
J gene: TRBJ2-1
D gene: TRBD2
V gene: TRBV6-5

CDR3 DNA: TGCAGTGCTAGATCCCCACAGGGTGATTACTATGGCTACACCTTC
CDR3 protein: CSARSPQGDYYGYTF
clone size: NA
J gene: TRBJ1-2
D gene: NA
V gene: TRBV20-1

CDR3 DNA: TGTGCCAGCAGTTCATTACACAAACAGCACAATGAGCAGTTCTTC
CDR3 protein: CASSSLHKQHNEQFF
clone size: once
J gene: TRBJ2-1
D gene: NA
V gene: TRBV28

CDR3 DNA: TGTGCCAGCAGCCCTAGGGGTTTTAACTATGGCTACACCTTC
CDR3 protein: CASSPRGFNYGYTF
clone size: few
J gene: TRBJ1-2
D gene: NA
V gene: TRBV4-2

CDR3 DNA: TGTGCCAGCAGTCGAAACCGGGACAGGGGATCCTACGAGCAGTACTTC
CDR3 protein: CASSRNRDRGSYEQYF
clone size: few
J gene: TRBJ2-7
D gene: TRBD1
V gene: TRBV6-1

CDR3 DNA: TGTGCCAGTAGTCCCGACAGGGGGTACGATCAGCCCCAGCATTTT
CDR3 protein: CASSPDRGYDQPQHF
clone size: NA
J gene: TRBJ1-5
D gene: TRBD1
V gene: TRBV19

CDR3 DNA: TGTGCCAGCAGTTCGACTAGCGGGACGGAGGAGACCCAGTACTTC
CDR3 protein: CASSSTSGTEETQYF
clone size: few
J gene: TRBJ2-5
D gene: TRBD2
V gene: TRBV6-2/TRBV6-3

CDR3 DNA: TGTGCCAGTACCCAGGGGGCCTACGAGCAGTACTTC
CDR3 protein: CASTQGAYEQYF
clone size: few
J gene: TRBJ2-7
D gene: TRBD1
V gene: TRBV28

CDR3 DNA: TGTGCCAGCAGCCCGCCAGCGTACGAGCAGTACTTC
CDR3 protein: CASSPPAYEQYF
clone size: many
J gene: TRBJ2-7
D gene: NA
V gene: TRBV7-9

CDR3 DNA: TGTGCCAGCAGTAGAGGGCTAGCGGGGCTTGAGCAGTACTTC
CDR3 protein: CASSRGLAGLEQYF
clone size: few
J gene: TRBJ2-7
D gene: TRBD2
V gene: TRBV5-6

CDR3 DNA: TGCGCCAGCAGCCAAGGTGGCGAGGAGGAAAAACTGTTTTTT
CDR3 protein: CASSQGGEEEKLFF
clone size: many
J gene: TRBJ1-4
D gene: NA
V gene: TRBV4-3

CDR3 DNA: TGTGCCAGCAGCCCCACGGGCAGGGTCTACGAGCAGTACTTC
CDR3 protein: CASSPTGRVYEQYF
clone size: few
J gene: TRBJ2-7
D gene: NA
V gene: TRBV7-2

CDR3 DNA: TGTGCCAGCAGCTTAACTAGCGGGACTTACACAGATACGCAGTATTTT
CDR3 protein: CASSLTSGTYTDTQYF
clone size: NA
J gene: TRBJ2-3
D gene: TRBD2
V gene: TRBV11-3

CDR3 DNA: TGTGCCAGCAGTTCCATCGGGGGACTAGCATACAATGAGCAGTTCTTC
CDR3 protein: CASSSIGGLAYNEQFF
clone size: NA
J gene: TRBJ2-1
D gene: TRBD2
V gene: TRBV28

CDR3 DNA: TGTGCCAGCAGCTCCCCGGGTAGTTGGGAGCAGTACTTC
CDR3 protein: CASSSPGSWEQYF
clone size: few
J gene: TRBJ2-7
D gene: NA
V gene: TRBV7-9

CDR3 DNA: TGCAGCGTAACCCGACAGGGGATGCCCTACGAGCAGTACTTC
CDR3 protein: CSVTRQGMPYEQYF
clone size: few
J gene: TRBJ2-7
D gene: TRBD1
V gene: TRBV29-1

CDR3 DNA: TGCAGCGTTGGAGGGTACAATGAGCAGTTCTTC
CDR3 protein: CSVGGYNEQFF
clone size: NA
J gene: TRBJ2-1
D gene: NA
V gene: TRBV29-1

CDR3 DNA: TGTGCCAGCAGTTGGACAGCCCCCACCTACAATGAGCAGTTCTTC
CDR3 protein: CASSWTAPTYNEQFF
clone size: few
J gene: TRBJ2-1
D gene: NA
V gene: TRBV12-3/TRBV12-4

CDR3 DNA: TGCGCCAGCAGCCCGTGGACAGGGGGCTCTGGGGCCAACGTCCTGACTTTC
CDR3 protein: CASSPWTGGSGANVLTF
clone size: NA
J gene: TRBJ2-6
D gene: TRBD1
V gene: TRBV4-1

CDR3 DNA: TGTGCCAGCAGCTTAGCGCCAGGGAATTCACCCCTCCACTTT
CDR3 protein: CASSLAPGNSPLHF
clone size: few
J gene: TRBJ1-6
D gene: NA
V gene: TRBV7-9

CDR3 DNA: TGTGCCAGCAGCCGTCATGGGCTCGCAGATACGCAGTATTTT
CDR3 protein: CASSRHGLADTQYF
clone size: NA
J gene: TRBJ2-3
D gene: NA
V gene: TRBV14

CDR3 DNA: TGCGCCAGCAGCCAACTGAACACTGAAGCTTTCTTT
CDR3 protein: CASSQLNTEAFF
clone size: many
J gene: TRBJ1-1
D gene: NA
V gene: TRBV4-1

CDR3 DNA: TGTGCCAGCAGCCAAGAACGGGCAGGGGACAATGAGCAGTTCTTC
CDR3 protein: CASSQERAGDNEQFF
clone size: NA
J gene: TRBJ2-1
D gene: NA
V gene: TRBV3-1

CDR3 DNA: TGTGCCAGCAGTTCGGGGTCTCTTGGCGAGCAGTACTTC
CDR3 protein: CASSSGSLGEQYF
clone size: NA
J gene: TRBJ2-7
D gene: NA
V gene: TRBV12-3/TRBV12-4

CDR3 DNA: TGTGCCAGCAGCTTACAGGGTACAGAGGGTCAGCCCCAGCATTTT
CDR3 protein: CASSLQGTEGQPQHF
clone size: NA
J gene: TRBJ1-5
D gene: NA
V gene: TRBV13

CDR3 DNA: TGTGCCAGCAGCGCGGGGACAGATACCTACGAGCAGTACTTC
CDR3 protein: CASSAGTDTYEQYF
clone size: NA
J gene: TRBJ2-7
D gene: TRBD1
V gene: TRBV9

CDR3 DNA: TGTGCCAGCAGTTACTCCGGGACAGAGACTTTCTTT
CDR3 protein: CASSYSGTETFF
clone size: NA
J gene: TRBJ1-1
D gene: TRBD1
V gene: TRBV6-5

CDR3 DNA: TGTGCCAGTACTAATCGACTAGCGGGAGGTCACACCGGGGAGCTGTTTTTT
CDR3 protein: CASTNRLAGGHTGELFF
clone size: NA
J gene: TRBJ2-2
D gene: TRBD2
V gene: TRBV19

CDR3 DNA: TGTGCCAGCAGCCTTGGACAGTACACTAATGAAAAACTGTTTTTT
CDR3 protein: CASSLGQYTNEKLFF
clone size: NA
J gene: TRBJ1-4
D gene: NA
V gene: TRBV4-2

CDR3 DNA: TGTGCCACCAGTGATCCGCCGGGGGACGGCACAGATACGCAGTATTTT
CDR3 protein: CATSDPPGDGTDTQYF
clone size: few
J gene: TRBJ2-3
D gene: NA
V gene: TRBV24-1

CDR3 DNA: TGCAGCGTTGAAACAGGGGAAGCCTACGAGCAGTACTTC
CDR3 protein: CSVETGEAYEQYF
clone size: few
J gene: TRBJ2-7
D gene: TRBD1
V gene: TRBV29-1

CDR3 DNA: TGTGCCACCAGTGCCCCGGGACTTCATTACGAGCAGTACTTC
CDR3 protein: CATSAPGLHYEQYF
clone size: NA
J gene: TRBJ2-7
D gene: NA
V gene: TRBV24-1

CDR3 DNA: TGCAGCGTTGTAATAATGTTTGACAGGGCCTACAATGAGCAGTTCTTC
CDR3 protein: CSVVIMFDRAYNEQFF
clone size: many
J gene: TRBJ2-1
D gene: TRBD1
V gene: TRBV29-1

CDR3 DNA: TGTGCCAGCAGCTTAGGCGGGGGGAACACTGAAGCTTTCTTT
CDR3 protein: CASSLGGGNTEAFF
clone size: many
J gene: TRBJ1-1
D gene: NA
V gene: TRBV13

CDR3 DNA: TGCGCCAGCAGTGAAGCGGCCAGGGGGCGTAGCAATCAGCCCCAGCATTTT
CDR3 protein: CASSEAARGRSNQPQHF
clone size: NA
J gene: TRBJ1-5
D gene: TRBD1
V gene: TRBV10-2